Listed here are 29 T cell receptor beta chains from one sample, sequenced in a study of T cell responses to AZD1222 COVID-19 vaccine. The protocol was immunoSEQ multiplex PCR, while the TCRdb copy is restricted to in-frame clones and leaves out a portion. The sample has some 180,000 clones, around nine tenths seen once; the top ten hold less than 0.55%. The sample in question was peripheral blood, obtained on day 0 of AZD1222 vaccination. All receptors come from an adult in good health.

This chain uses TRBV28 with TRBJ1-5, with a tentative D call TRBD1 (6 bases). Trimming pared 3 bases from V and 4 bases from J, leaving 13 bases between. This CDR3 has 15 amino acids. The germline CDR1 and CDR2 sequences are MDHEN and SYDVKM. CDR3 region: CASSLGTGPNQPQHF. CDR3 DNA sequence: TGTGCCAGCAGTTTGGGCACAGGGCCGAATCAGCCCCAGCATTTT.

The V gene is TRBV7-2, the J gene TRBJ2-5, with no clear D. The germline V gene has CDR1 SGHTA and CDR2 FQGNSA. This CDR3 has 13 amino acids. The V and J ends lost 5 bases and 4 bases respectively, with 11 bases between them. CDR3 DNA sequence: TGTGCCAGCAGCCTCTTCACATCAGAGACCCAGTACTTC. It codes for CASSLFTSETQYF.

The V gene is TRBV5-4, the J gene TRBJ2-5; 9 bases align to TRBD1. V shed 2 bases and J 5 bases; nucleotides not matched to a gene: 7. The CDR3 runs to 15 residues. CDR1 and CDR2 (germline): SGHNT, YYREEE (reference sequence). CDR3 loop: CASSFQDRGGETQYF. CDR3 DNA: TGTGCCAGCAGCTTTCAGGACAGGGGTGGCGAGACCCAGTACTTC. The full variable domain, rest sourced from reference TRBV5-4 and TRBJ2-5, is ETGVTQSPTHLIKTRGQQVTLRCSSQSGHNTVSWYQQALGQGPQFIFQYYREEENGRGNFPPRFSGLQFPNYSSELNVNALELDDSALYLCASSFQDRGGETQYFGPGTRLLVL.

The gene calls are TRBV4-1 and TRBJ1-4; D is unresolved. The V gene lost 3 bases and the J gene lost 8 bases, with 10 bases spanning the gap. CDR3 length: 13 amino acids. Germline V gene lookup returns CDR1 MGHRA and CDR2 YSYEKL. This CDR3 reads CASSQWRGEKLFF. The CDR3 coding sequence is TGCGCCAGCAGCCAGTGGCGCGGAGAAAAACTGTTTTTT.

This chain links TRBV5-1 with TRBJ1-6; TRBD1 aligns across 7 bases. This CDR3 contains 13 residues. The ends lost 5 bases at V and 8 bases at J; junction bases unmatched: 4. Looked up from germline, CDR1 is SGHRS and CDR2 is YFSETQ. The CDR3 bases are TGCGCCAGCAGTCCAGGGGGAGATTCACCCCTCCACTTT. As protein: CASSPGGDSPLHF.

The chain links TRBV4-3 to TRBJ2-3, with 9 nucleotides matching TRBD2. V lost 4 bases and J lost 1; bases outside the gene matches: 6. The length of the CDR3 is 16 residues. The germline gives CDR1 LGHNA, CDR2 YSLEER. The CDR3, as DNA: TGCGCCAGCAGCCCAATGGAGCGGGGGGGCACAGATACGCAGTATTTT. Translating it yields CASSPMERGGTDTQYF.

The chain recombines TRBV13 with TRBJ2-3; no definite D call. This CDR3 region has 13 residues. The germline CDR1 and CDR2 sequences are PRHDT and FYEKMQ (reference sequence). V lost 5 bases, J lost 2 bases, and 8 bases lay in between. CDR3 sequence (DNA): TGTGCCAGCAGCACCCGAGACACAGATACGCAGTATTTT. The encoded protein is CASSTRDTDTQYF. Using reference TRBV13 and TRBJ2-3 for the parts outside the CDR3, the full variable domain is AAGVIQSPRHLIKEKRETATLKCYPIPRHDTVYWYQQGPGQDPQFLISFYEKMQSDKGSIPDRFSAQQFSDYHSELNMSSLELGDSALYFCASSTRDTDTQYFGPGTRLTVL.

The chain joins TRBV2 to TRBJ2-3; 14 bases are a match to TRBD2. With V trimmed by 8 bases and J by 6 bases, 7 bases remained unmatched. Looked up from germline, CDR1 is SNHLY and CDR2 is FYNNEI. CDR3 length equals 15 residues. CDR3: CASAGTSGRLDTQYF. In DNA form, the CDR3 reads TGTGCCAGCGCCGGGACTAGCGGGAGATTGGATACGCAGTATTTT.

In DNA form, the CDR3 reads TGCGCCAGCAGCTTGGACAGCCACAACTATGGCTACACCTTC. Protein: CASSLDSHNYGYTF. The chain recombines TRBV5-1 with TRBJ1-2; D gene unclear. The V gene lost 0 bases and the J gene lost 2 bases, with 8 bases spanning the gap. Germline CDR1 reads SGHRS; CDR2 reads YFSETQ. The CDR3 is 14 amino acids.

This chain connects TRBV6-9 to TRBJ2-7; 8 nucleotides line up with TRBD1. The CDR3 is 16 residues long. Per the germline V gene, CDR1 is MNHGY and CDR2 is SVAAGI. The V and J ends lost 0 bases and 7 bases, in that order; junction bases with no gene match: 11. CDR3 region: CASSYSQGAGGREQYF. CDR3 nucleotide sequence: TGTGCCAGCAGTTATTCGCAGGGGGCAGGGGGCAGGGAGCAGTACTTC.

This chain uses TRBV4-3 with TRBJ2-6, with D perhaps TRBD1 (6 bases). Trimming took off 3 bases at V and 4 bases at J, with 10 bases between the two ends. The germline V gene has CDR1 LGHNA and CDR2 YSLEER. CDR3 length: 15 residues. The CDR3 loop reads CASSHAGTGANVLTF. DNA of the CDR3: TGCGCCAGCAGCCATGCAGGGACAGGGGCCAACGTCCTGACTTTC.

Here the CDR3 DNA reads TGTGCCAGCAGCCTAGCGGGAGCCTACAATGAGCAGTTCTTC. This encodes CASSLAGAYNEQFF. The chain employs TRBV3-1 (or the pseudogene TRBV3-2) and TRBJ2-1, with TRBD2 matching 9 bases. CDR1 is LGHDT, CDR2 YNNKEL, per germline (reference sequence). Trimming at V came to 4 bases and at J to 2 bases, leaving 0 bases not matched to a gene. CDR3 length: 14 residues.

This chain joins TRBV27 and TRBJ2-7, with D maybe TRBD1 (6 bases). V lost 3 bases, J lost 2 bases, and 11 bases lay in between. The CDR3 spans 14 residues. In germline, CDR1 is MNHEY, CDR2 SMNVEV (reference sequence). Here the CDR3 reads CASSFGQGPYEQYF. The CDR3 DNA reads TGTGCCAGCAGTTTTGGCCAGGGGCCCTACGAGCAGTACTTC.

The chain combines TRBV2 with TRBJ2-7, with 9 bases aligning to TRBD1. V lost 8 bases, J lost 3 bases, and 11 bases stayed unmatched. CDR1 SNHLY and CDR2 FYNNEI come from the germline V gene. This CDR3 is 15 amino acids long. CDR3 DNA sequence: TGTGCCAGCCTAAAAAAAGGGACAGGGTTCTACGAGCAGTACTTC. Protein sequence: CASLKKGTGFYEQYF.

Comments on this clone: At one of its ends the junction is not consistent with the germline gene, which may arise from a read error. V is TRBV3-1 (or the pseudogene TRBV3-2) and J is TRBJ1-6, with a weak D call TRBD1 (5 bases). The CDR3 has 15 amino acids. Germline CDR1 reads LGHDT; CDR2 reads YNNKEL (reference sequence). The CDR3 is CASSQGGEGNSPFHF. CDR3 nucleotides: TGTGCCAGCAGCCAAGGTGGGGAGGGGAATTCACCCTTCCACTTT.

This chain joins TRBV19 and TRBJ2-7; D is uncertain. Germline V gene sequence: CDR1 LNHDA, CDR2 SQIVND (reference sequence). The CDR3 loop spans 14 amino acids. Trimming took off 6 bases at V and 6 bases at J, with 18 bases between the two ends. CDR3 protein: CASSLRVAAVEQYF. For the CDR3, the DNA is TGTGCCAGTAGCCTCCGGGTCGCGGCCGTCGAGCAGTACTTC.

This chain uses TRBV19 with TRBJ1-6; TRBD1 is a possible D gene (6 bases). V was clipped by 5 bases and J by 6 bases, with 14 bases between them. CDR3 size: 15 residues. Germline loops: CDR1 LNHDA, CDR2 SQIVND (reference sequence). The CDR3 bases are TGTGCCAGTAGTCCCAGGGGCCTTGGTAATTCACCCCTCCACTTT. Translating gives CASSPRGLGNSPLHF. Using reference TRBV19 and TRBJ1-6 for the parts outside the CDR3, the full variable domain is DGGITQSPKYLFRKEGQNVTLSCEQNLNHDAMYWYRQDPGQGLRLIYYSQIVNDFQKGDIAEGYSVSREKKESFPLTVTSAQKNPTAFYLCASSPRGLGNSPLHFGNGTRLTVT.

The chain carries TRBV11-2 and TRBJ1-5; no reliable D call. CDR1 is SGHAT and CDR2 is FQNNGV in the germline V gene. This CDR3 spans 13 amino acids. V lost 5 bases and J lost 4, with 9 bases in between. The CDR3 reads CASSTLGNQPQHF. CDR3 nucleotide sequence: TGTGCCAGCAGCACTTTGGGGAATCAGCCCCAGCATTTT.

V usage is TRBV27 and J usage is TRBJ1-5; D is unresolved. The length of the CDR3 is 14 residues. The V end lost 6 bases, the J end lost 2 bases, and 11 bases lay between the germline ends. In germline, CDR1 is MNHEY, CDR2 SMNVEV (reference sequence). This CDR3 is CASRPVGGNQPQHF. DNA for the CDR3: TGTGCCAGCAGGCCTGTTGGTGGCAATCAGCCCCAGCATTTT.

CDR3 in amino acids: CASSAQGNEQFF. Here the CDR3 DNA reads TGCGCCAGCAGCGCCCAGGGAAATGAGCAGTTCTTC. V and J are TRBV5-1 and TRBJ2-1; weak D call: TRBD1 (5 bases). Germline CDR1 reads SGHRS; CDR2 reads YFSETQ. The CDR3 length is 12 residues. V lost 4 bases to trimming and J lost 7 bases, with 9 bases between them.

This chain links TRBV9 with TRBJ1-5; D unclear. V was trimmed by 9 bases and J by 0 bases, leaving 13 bases between them. This CDR3 spans 14 amino acids. Per germline, CDR1 SGDLS and CDR2 YYNGEE. The CDR3, as DNA: TGTGCCACCAGGTACAGATATAGCAATCAGCCCCAGCATTTT. This translates into CATRYRYSNQPQHF.

The V and J genes are TRBV2 and TRBJ2-7; TRBD2 might be the D (6 bases). Germline V lookup: CDR1 SNHLY, CDR2 FYNNEI. V lost 6 bases and J lost 4, with 16 bases in between. The CDR3 consists of 14 residues. The CDR3 sequence: CASSRGGTAYEQYF. In DNA form, the CDR3 reads TGTGCCAGCAGCCGGGGCGGGACGGCTTACGAGCAGTACTTC.

The chain recombines TRBV14 with TRBJ1-1; D unresolved. V was pared by 2 bases and J by 3 bases, with 10 bases between. The CDR3 runs to 14 residues. Per the germline V gene, CDR1 is SGHDN and CDR2 is FVKESK. The CDR3 spells CASSQHNLDTEAFF. In DNA, the CDR3 is TGTGCCAGCAGCCAACATAATTTAGACACTGAAGCTTTCTTT. The variable domain in full, with the rest retrieved from reference TRBV14 and TRBJ1-1, is EAGVTQFPSHSVIEKGQTVTLRCDPISGHDNLYWYRRVMGKEIKFLLHFVKESKQDESGMPNNRFLAERTGGTYSTLKVQPAELEDSGVYFCASSQHNLDTEAFFGQGTRLTVV.

V gene TRBV5-6 combines with J gene TRBJ1-6; D is undetermined. The V gene's germline CDR1 is SGHDT and CDR2 YYEEEE. V was cut by 4 bases and J by 0 bases, with 17 bases left in between. The CDR3 length is 18 residues. CDR3 amino acids: CASSPRHRLSSYNSPLHF. The CDR3 DNA follows: TGTGCCAGCAGCCCGCGACATCGTCTGAGCTCCTATAATTCACCCCTCCACTTT.

This sequence joins TRBV18 and TRBJ1-1; no reliable D call. Germline-derived CDR1 and CDR2 are KGHSH and LQKENI. CDR3 length equals 13 residues. V lost 4 bases to trimming and J lost 1 base, with 7 bases between them. CDR3 sequence reads: CASSLNPNTEAFF. The CDR3 DNA sequence: TGTGCCAGCTCACTAAACCCGAACACTGAAGCTTTCTTT.

Notes on this clone: This CDR3 is also generated by other DNA sequences in the sample. The chain links TRBV2 to TRBJ1-5; 7 bases agree with TRBD1. CDR1 and CDR2 from the germline V gene are SNHLY and FYNNEI. The ends lost 5 bases at V and 2 bases at J; junction bases unmatched: 3. There are 14 residues in the CDR3. CDR3 DNA sequence: TGTGCCAGCAGTAGGCAGGGGGGCAATCAGCCCCAGCATTTT. It yields the protein CASSRQGGNQPQHF.

CDR3: CASSLNGNSGNTIYF. The CDR3 DNA reads as TGTGCCAGCAGCTTGAACGGAAACTCTGGAAACACCATATATTTT. The gene calls are TRBV5-8 and TRBJ1-3; D is undetermined. The V gene's germline CDR1 is SGHTS and CDR2 YDEGEE. V lost 1 base and J 0 bases, leaving 8 bases between the germline ends. This CDR3 region has 15 residues.

The DNA of the CDR3 is TGTGCCAGCGTTACCAAGCCAGGGGGAACCTATGGCTACACCTTC. Its protein product is CASVTKPGGTYGYTF. This rearrangement joins TRBV6-5 to TRBJ1-2; 7 nucleotides line up with TRBD1. This CDR3 has 15 residues. Germline CDR1 MNHEY, CDR2 SVGAGI. V gave up 8 bases and J gave up 4 bases; unmatched junction bases: 13.

V is TRBV7-9 and J is TRBJ2-7, with TRBD2 matching 7 bases. CDR1 is SEHNR, CDR2 FQNEAQ, per germline (reference sequence). The CDR3 loop spans 14 amino acids. V trimming: 1 base; J trimming: 6 bases; junction bases outside the gene matches: 6. The CDR3 DNA reads as TGTGCCAGCAGCTTAGTGGGGACTACTGGCGAGCAGTACTTC. Amino acids: CASSLVGTTGEQYF. Together with reference TRBV7-9 and TRBJ2-7, the CDR3 gives the full variable domain: DTGVSQNPRHKITKRGQNVTFRCDPISEHNRLYWYRQTLGQGPEFLTYFQNEAQLEKSRLLSDRFSAERPKGSFSTLEIQRTEQGDSAMYLCASSLVGTTGEQYFGPGTRLTVT.